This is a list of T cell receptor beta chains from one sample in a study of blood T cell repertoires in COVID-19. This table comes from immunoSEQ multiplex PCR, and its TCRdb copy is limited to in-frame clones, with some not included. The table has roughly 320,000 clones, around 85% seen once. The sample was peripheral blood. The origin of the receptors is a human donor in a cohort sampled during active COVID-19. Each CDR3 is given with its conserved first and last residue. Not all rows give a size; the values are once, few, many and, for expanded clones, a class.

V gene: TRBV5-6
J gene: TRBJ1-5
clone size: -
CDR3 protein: CASNKQGRNQPQHF

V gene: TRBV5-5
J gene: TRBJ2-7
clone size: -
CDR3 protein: CASSLGGQGTYEQYF

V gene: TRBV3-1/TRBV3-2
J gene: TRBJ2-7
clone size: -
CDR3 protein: CASSLVRGEQYF

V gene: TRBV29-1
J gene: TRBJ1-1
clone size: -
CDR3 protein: CSVKRTVNTEAFF

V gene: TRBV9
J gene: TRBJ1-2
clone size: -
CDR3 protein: CASSEDRGHYGYTF

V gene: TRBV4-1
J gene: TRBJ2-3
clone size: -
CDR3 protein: CASSRRGGLTDTQYF

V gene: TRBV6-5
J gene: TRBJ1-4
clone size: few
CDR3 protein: CASSPPQREKLFF

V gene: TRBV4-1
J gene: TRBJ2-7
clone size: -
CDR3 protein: CASSHGRPGSSYEQYF

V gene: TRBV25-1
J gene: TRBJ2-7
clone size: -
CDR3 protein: CASSESFRDSWVGYEQYF

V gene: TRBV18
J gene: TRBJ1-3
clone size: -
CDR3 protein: CASSQSTGEVLGNTIYF

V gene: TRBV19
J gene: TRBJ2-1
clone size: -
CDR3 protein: CASSMAGLGGNEQFF

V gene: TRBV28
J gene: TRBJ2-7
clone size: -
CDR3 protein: CASTYLVGGDYEQYF